This TCR beta chain comes out of a study of blood T cell repertoires in COVID-19. On the study more broadly: T cells, B-cell-depleted T cells, or PBMCs supplied cDNA or gDNA.

CDR3 size: 15 residues. Trimming removed 5 bases from V and 4 bases from J; junction bases left unmatched: 5. In germline, CDR1 is MNHEY, CDR2 SVGAGI. As originally analysed: Reference gene primer amplification gave nucleated cell count estimates. Here immunoSEQ multiplex PCR was the method, and the copy in TCRdb shows in-frame clones only, minus some. The V and J calls and clone size are taken from that table; D and trimming were inferred from the DNA. The sample shows approximately 150,000 clones, around four fifths of them seen only once. This chain uses TRBV6-5 with TRBJ2-2; 9 bases are a match to TRBD1. This TCR derives from a human donor in a cohort sampled during active COVID-19. The sample taken for sequencing was peripheral blood. The CDR3 loop is CASSPQGAVTGELFF. The CDR3 DNA sequence: TGTGCCAGCAGTCCACAGGGGGCGGTCACCGGGGAGCTGTTTTTT.